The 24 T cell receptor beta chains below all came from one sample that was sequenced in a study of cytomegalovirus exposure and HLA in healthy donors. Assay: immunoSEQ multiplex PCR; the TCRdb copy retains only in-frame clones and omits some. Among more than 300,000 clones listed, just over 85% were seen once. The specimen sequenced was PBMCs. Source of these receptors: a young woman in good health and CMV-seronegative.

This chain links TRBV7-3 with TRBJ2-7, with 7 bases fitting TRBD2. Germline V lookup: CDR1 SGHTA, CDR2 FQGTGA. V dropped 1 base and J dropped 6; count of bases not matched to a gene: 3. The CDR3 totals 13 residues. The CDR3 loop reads CASSLSGSGEQYF. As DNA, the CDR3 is TGTGCCAGCAGCTTAAGCGGGAGCGGCGAGCAGTACTTC.

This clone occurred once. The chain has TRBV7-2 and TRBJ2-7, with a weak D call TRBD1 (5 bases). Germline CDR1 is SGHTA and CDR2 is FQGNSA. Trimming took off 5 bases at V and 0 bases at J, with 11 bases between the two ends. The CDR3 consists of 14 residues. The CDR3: CASSTTAISYEQYF. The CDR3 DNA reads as TGTGCCAGCAGCACGACAGCGATCTCCTACGAGCAGTACTTC.

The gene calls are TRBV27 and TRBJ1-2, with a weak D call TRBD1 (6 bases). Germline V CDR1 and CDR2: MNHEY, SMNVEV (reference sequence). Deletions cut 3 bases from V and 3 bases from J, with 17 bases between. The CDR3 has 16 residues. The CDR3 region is CASSLVGHRRDYGYTF. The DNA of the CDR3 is TGTGCCAGCAGTTTGGTGGGACACCGAAGGGACTATGGCTACACCTTC.

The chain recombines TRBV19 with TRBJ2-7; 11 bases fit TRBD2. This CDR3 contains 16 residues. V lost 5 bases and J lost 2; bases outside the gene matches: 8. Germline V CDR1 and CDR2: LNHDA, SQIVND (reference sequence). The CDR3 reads CASSWSGTSGTYEQYF. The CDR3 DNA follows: TGTGCCAGTAGTTGGTCGGGGACTAGCGGTACCTACGAGCAGTACTTC. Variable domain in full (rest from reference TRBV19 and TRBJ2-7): DGGITQSPKYLFRKEGQNVTLSCEQNLNHDAMYWYRQDPGQGLRLIYYSQIVNDFQKGDIAEGYSVSREKKESFPLTVTSAQKNPTAFYLCASSWSGTSGTYEQYFGPGTRLTVT.

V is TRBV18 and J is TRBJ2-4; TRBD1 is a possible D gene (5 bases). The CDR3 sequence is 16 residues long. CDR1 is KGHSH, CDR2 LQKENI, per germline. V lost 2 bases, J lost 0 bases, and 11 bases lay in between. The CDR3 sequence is CASSPGAWVAKNIQYF. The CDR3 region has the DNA TGTGCCAGCTCACCAGGGGCCTGGGTAGCCAAAAACATTCAGTACTTC.

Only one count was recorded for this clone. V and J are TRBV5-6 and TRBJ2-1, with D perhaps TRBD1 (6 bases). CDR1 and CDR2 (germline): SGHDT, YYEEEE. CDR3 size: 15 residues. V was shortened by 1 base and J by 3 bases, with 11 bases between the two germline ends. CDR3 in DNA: TGTGCCAGCAGCTTGTTGCAGGGGAACTACAATGAGCAGTTCTTC. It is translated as CASSLLQGNYNEQFF.

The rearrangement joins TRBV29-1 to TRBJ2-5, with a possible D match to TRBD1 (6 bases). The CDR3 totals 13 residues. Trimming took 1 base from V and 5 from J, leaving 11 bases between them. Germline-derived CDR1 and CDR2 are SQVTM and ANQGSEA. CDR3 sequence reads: CSVEGPDRETQYF. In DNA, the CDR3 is TGCAGCGTTGAAGGGCCCGACAGGGAGACCCAGTACTTC.

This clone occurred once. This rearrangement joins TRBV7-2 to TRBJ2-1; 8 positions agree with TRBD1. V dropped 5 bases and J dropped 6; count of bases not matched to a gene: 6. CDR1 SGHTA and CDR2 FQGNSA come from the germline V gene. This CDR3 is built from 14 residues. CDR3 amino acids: CASSLWTGPNEQFF. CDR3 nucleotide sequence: TGTGCCAGCAGCCTGTGGACAGGGCCCAATGAGCAGTTCTTC.

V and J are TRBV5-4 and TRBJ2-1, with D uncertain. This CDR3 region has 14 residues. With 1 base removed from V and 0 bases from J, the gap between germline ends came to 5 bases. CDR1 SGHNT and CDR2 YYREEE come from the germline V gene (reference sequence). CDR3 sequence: CASSLFSSYNEQFF. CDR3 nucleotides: TGTGCCAGCAGCTTGTTCTCCTCCTACAATGAGCAGTTCTTC.

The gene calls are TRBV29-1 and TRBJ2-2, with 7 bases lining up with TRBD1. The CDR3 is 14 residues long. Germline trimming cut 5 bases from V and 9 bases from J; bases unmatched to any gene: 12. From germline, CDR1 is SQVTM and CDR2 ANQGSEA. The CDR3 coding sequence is TGCAGCGTTCTTCAGGGGGAAGGTTTCCGGGAGCTGTTTTTT. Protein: CSVLQGEGFRELFF.

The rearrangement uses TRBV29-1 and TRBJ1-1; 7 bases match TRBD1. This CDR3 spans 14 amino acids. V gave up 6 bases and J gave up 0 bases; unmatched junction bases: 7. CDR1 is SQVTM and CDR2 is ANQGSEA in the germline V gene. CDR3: CSVEIRGMNTEAFF. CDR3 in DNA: TGCAGCGTCGAGATCAGGGGGATGAACACTGAAGCTTTCTTT. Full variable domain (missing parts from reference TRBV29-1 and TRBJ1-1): SAVISQKPSRDICQRGTSLTIQCQVDSQVTMMFWYRQQPGQSLTLIATANQGSEATYESGFVIDKFPISRPNLTFSTLTVSNMSPEDSSIYLCSVEIRGMNTEAFFGQGTRLTVV.

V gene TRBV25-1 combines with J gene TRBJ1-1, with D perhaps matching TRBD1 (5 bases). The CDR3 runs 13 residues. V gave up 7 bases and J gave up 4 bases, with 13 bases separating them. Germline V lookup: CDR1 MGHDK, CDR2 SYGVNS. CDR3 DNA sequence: TGTGCCAGCAAATTTGGGGGGACCACTGAAGCTTTCTTT. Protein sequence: CASKFGGTTEAFF.

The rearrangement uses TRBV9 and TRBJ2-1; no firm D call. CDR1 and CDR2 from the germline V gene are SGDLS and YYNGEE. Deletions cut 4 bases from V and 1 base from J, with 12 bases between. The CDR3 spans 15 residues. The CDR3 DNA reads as TGTGCCAGCAGCCCTCTTGGCGGATCCTACAATGAGCAGTTCTTC. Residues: CASSPLGGSYNEQFF. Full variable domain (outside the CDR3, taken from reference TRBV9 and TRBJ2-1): DSGVTQTPKHLITATGQRVTLRCSPRSGDLSVYWYQQSLDQGLQFLIQYYNGEERAKGNILERFSAQQFPDLHSELNLSSLELGDSALYFCASSPLGGSYNEQFFGPGTRLTVL.

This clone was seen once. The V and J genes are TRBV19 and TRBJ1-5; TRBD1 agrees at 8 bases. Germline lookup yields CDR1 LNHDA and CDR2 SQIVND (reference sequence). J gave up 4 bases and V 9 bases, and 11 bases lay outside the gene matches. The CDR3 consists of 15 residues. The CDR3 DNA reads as TGTGCCAGGGCGGGTGGACAGGGCAGAAATCAGCCCCAGCATTTT. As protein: CARAGGQGRNQPQHF.

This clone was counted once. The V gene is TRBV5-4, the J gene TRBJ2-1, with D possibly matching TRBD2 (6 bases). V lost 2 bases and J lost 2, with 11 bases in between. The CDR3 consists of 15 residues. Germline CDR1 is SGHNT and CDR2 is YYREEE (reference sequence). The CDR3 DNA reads TGTGCCAGCAGCTTCGAAGGACTAACCTACAATGAGCAGTTCTTC. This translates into CASSFEGLTYNEQFF. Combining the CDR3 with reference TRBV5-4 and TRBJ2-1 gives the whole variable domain ETGVTQSPTHLIKTRGQQVTLRCSSQSGHNTVSWYQQALGQGPQFIFQYYREEENGRGNFPPRFSGLQFPNYSSELNVNALELDDSALYLCASSFEGLTYNEQFFGPGTRLTVL.

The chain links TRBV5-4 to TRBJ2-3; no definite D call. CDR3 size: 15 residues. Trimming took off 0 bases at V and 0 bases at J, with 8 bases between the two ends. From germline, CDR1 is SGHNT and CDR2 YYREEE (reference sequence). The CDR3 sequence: CASSLGQISTDTQYF. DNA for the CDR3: TGTGCCAGCAGCTTGGGGCAGATAAGCACAGATACGCAGTATTTT.

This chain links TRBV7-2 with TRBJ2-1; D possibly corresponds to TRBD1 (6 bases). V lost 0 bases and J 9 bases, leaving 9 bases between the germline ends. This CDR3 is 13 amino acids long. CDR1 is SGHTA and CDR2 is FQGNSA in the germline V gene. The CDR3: CASSLAWDIEQFF. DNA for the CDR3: TGTGCCAGCAGCTTAGCCTGGGACATTGAGCAGTTCTTC.

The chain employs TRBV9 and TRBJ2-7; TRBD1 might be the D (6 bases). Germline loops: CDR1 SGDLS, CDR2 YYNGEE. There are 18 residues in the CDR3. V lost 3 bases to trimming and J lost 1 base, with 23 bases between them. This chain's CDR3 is CASSGNRDTGRPSYEQYF. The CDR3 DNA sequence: TGTGCCAGCAGCGGTAACCGGGACACAGGGCGGCCGTCCTACGAGCAGTACTTC.

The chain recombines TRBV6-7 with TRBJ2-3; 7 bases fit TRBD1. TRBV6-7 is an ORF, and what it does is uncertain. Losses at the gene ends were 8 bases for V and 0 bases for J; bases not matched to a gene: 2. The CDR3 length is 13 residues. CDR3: CASRDSSTDTQYF. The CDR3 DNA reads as TGTGCCAGCCGGGACAGCAGCACAGATACGCAGTATTTT.

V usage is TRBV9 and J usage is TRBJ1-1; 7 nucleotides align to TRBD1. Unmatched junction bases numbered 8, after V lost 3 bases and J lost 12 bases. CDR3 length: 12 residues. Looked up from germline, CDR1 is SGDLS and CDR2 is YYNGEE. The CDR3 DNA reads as TGTGCCAGCAGCGCGACAGGGCCACCCCCTTTCTTT. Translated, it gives CASSATGPPPFF.

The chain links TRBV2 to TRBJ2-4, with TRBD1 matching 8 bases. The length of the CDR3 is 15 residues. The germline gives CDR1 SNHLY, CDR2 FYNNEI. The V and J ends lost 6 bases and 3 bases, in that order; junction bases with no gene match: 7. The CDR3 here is CASRQGVLGKNIQYF. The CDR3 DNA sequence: TGTGCCAGCAGACAGGGGGTACTGGGCAAAAACATTCAGTACTTC.

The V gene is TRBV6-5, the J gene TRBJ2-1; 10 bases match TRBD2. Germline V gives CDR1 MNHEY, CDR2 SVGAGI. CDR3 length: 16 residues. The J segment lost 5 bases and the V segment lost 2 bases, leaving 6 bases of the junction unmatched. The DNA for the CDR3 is TGTGCCAGCAGTTACGGGGCTAGCGGGAGCCACAATGAGCAGTTCTTC. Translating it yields CASSYGASGSHNEQFF.

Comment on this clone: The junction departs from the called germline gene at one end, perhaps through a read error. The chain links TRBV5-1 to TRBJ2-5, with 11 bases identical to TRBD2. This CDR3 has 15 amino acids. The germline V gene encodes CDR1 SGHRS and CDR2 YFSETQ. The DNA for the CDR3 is TGCGCCAGCAGCCTGGGACTAGCGGTAAAAGAGGCCCAGTACTTC. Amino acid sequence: CASSLGLAVKEAQYF.

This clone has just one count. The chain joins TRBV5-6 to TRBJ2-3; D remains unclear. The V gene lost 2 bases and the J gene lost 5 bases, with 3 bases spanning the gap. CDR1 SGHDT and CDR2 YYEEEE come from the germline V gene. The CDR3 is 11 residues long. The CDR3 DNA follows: TGTGCCAGCAGCTTCAGAGATACGCAGTATTTT. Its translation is CASSFRDTQYF.